Below, 27 T cell receptor beta chains from the same sample are listed, as sequenced in a study of CD8 T cells in Susac syndrome. An amount of RNA that ranged from roughly 0.5 to 1 ug was reverse transcribed with random hexamers. In TCRdb, the immunoSEQ multiplex PCR reads were re-called with MiXCR into one record per CDR3 protein. The data contain hundreds of thousands of distinct CDR3 sequences, 94% of them singletons. Sequenced sample: CD4+ T cells from PBMCs. The receptors shown here come from a human donor with Susac syndrome.

CDR3 region: CAWQRRGLSTDTQYF. The DNA of the CDR3 is TGTGCCTGGCAAAGAAGGGGGCTCAGCACAGATACGCAGTATTTT. V and J are TRBV30 and TRBJ2-3; 7 bases map to TRBD1. The CDR3 spans 15 residues. J lost 0 bases, V lost 5 bases, and 8 bases had no gene match. The germline CDR1 and CDR2 sequences are GTSNPN and SVGIG (reference sequence).

The chain has TRBV6-5 and TRBJ1-5, with D perhaps matching TRBD1 (5 bases). The CDR3 covers 13 residues. Germline-derived CDR1 and CDR2 are MNHEY and SVGAGI. The ends were cut back, 7 bases at V and 4 bases at J, with 11 bases in the middle. The CDR3 coding sequence is TGTGCCAGCAAGGAGACAGTAAATCAGCCCCAGCATTTT. Amino acid sequence: CASKETVNQPQHF.

This chain connects TRBV20-1 to TRBJ2-4; 11 nucleotides line up with TRBD1. CDR3 length: 16 amino acids. V lost 5 bases, J lost 2 bases, and 8 bases stayed unmatched. Germline-derived CDR1 and CDR2 are DFQATT and SNEGSKA (reference sequence). The CDR3, as DNA: TGCAGTGCTCGGAGGACAGGGGGCGCGTCCAAAAACATTCAGTACTTC. Its translation: CSARRTGGASKNIQYF.

This chain connects TRBV29-1 to TRBJ1-3; perhaps TRBD1 as D (6 bases). CDR1 and CDR2 (germline): SQVTM, ANQGSEA. This CDR3 spans 13 amino acids. V lost 6 bases and J lost 4, with 13 bases in between. The CDR3 DNA sequence: TGCAGCGTCCTGAGGGGGTCGGGAAACACCATATATTTT. Its translation: CSVLRGSGNTIYF.

The V gene is TRBV12-3 or TRBV12-4, the J gene TRBJ2-3, with D perhaps matching TRBD2 (5 bases). This CDR3 has 15 amino acids. V gave up 5 bases and J gave up 4 bases, with 16 bases separating them. The CDR3 region is CASSPRARAADTQYF. CDR3 coding DNA: TGTGCCAGCAGTCCGCGAGCGAGGGCTGCAGATACGCAGTATTTT.

This clonotype was counted a few times. This rearrangement joins TRBV6-5 to TRBJ1-1; the D is unclear. The CDR3 covers 13 residues. From germline, CDR1 is MNHEY and CDR2 SVGAGI. The ends were cut back, 2 bases at V and 1 base at J, with 5 bases in the middle. CDR3 in amino acids: CASSYPGNTEAFF. The CDR3 DNA reads as TGTGCCAGCAGTTACCCGGGGAACACTGAAGCTTTCTTT.

This chain joins TRBV29-1 and TRBJ2-2; D ambiguous. CDR1 is SQVTM and CDR2 is ANQGSEA in the germline V gene. Trimming took 6 bases from V and 5 from J, leaving 16 bases between them. The CDR3 sequence is 14 residues long. The CDR3 sequence: CSVRRSGETGELFF. The DNA of the CDR3 is TGCAGCGTGCGAAGGTCGGGTGAGACCGGGGAGCTGTTTTTT.

The chain carries TRBV18 and TRBJ1-1; D is undetermined. This CDR3 contains 14 residues. Germline assignment: CDR1 KGHSH and CDR2 LQKENI. The germline V and J ends were trimmed by 1 base and 2 bases, with 8 bases remaining between them. CDR3 sequence: CASSPLSRNTEAFF. DNA of the CDR3: TGTGCCAGCTCACCACTATCACGTAACACTGAAGCTTTCTTT. Using reference TRBV18 and TRBJ1-1 for the parts outside the CDR3, the full variable domain is NAGVMQNPRHLVRRRGQEARLRCSPMKGHSHVYWYRQLPEEGLKFMVYLQKENIIDESGMPKERFSAEFPKEGPSILRIQQVVRGDSAAYFCASSPLSRNTEAFFGQGTRLTVV.

V and J are TRBV3-1 and TRBJ1-2; a weak D match, TRBD1 (5 bases). This CDR3 region has 17 residues. V gave up 0 bases and J gave up 0 bases, with 14 bases separating them. The germline gives CDR1 LGHDT, CDR2 YNNKEL (reference sequence). CDR3 nucleotide sequence: TGTGCCAGCAGCCAAGATTACGGGGCCAGTACTAACTATGGCTACACCTTC. This sequence encodes CASSQDYGASTNYGYTF. Supplemented by reference TRBV3-1 and TRBJ1-2, the full variable domain reads DTAVSQTPKYLVTQMGNDKSIKCEQNLGHDTMYWYKQDSKKFLKIMFSYNNKELIINETVPNRFSPKSPDKAHLNLHINSLELGDSAVYFCASSQDYGASTNYGYTFGSGTRLTVV.

The chain uses TRBV11-2 and TRBJ2-7; D possibly corresponds to TRBD2 (5 bases). The CDR3 length is 15 residues. V lost 5 bases and J lost 7, with 21 bases in between. Germline-derived CDR1 and CDR2 are SGHAT and FQNNGV. In nucleotides, the CDR3 is TGTGCCAGCAGCCAACTTCGGGGTACTGCCTTAGAGCAGTACTTC. Protein sequence: CASSQLRGTALEQYF.

The chain carries TRBV20-1 and TRBJ2-6; D unresolved. CDR3 length equals 15 residues. The germline V and J ends were trimmed by 5 bases and 2 bases, with 13 bases remaining between them. Germline CDR1 reads DFQATT; CDR2 reads SNEGSKA (reference sequence). The chain's CDR3 is CSARQSLPGANVLTF. The CDR3 DNA sequence: TGCAGTGCTCGCCAGTCCCTACCTGGGGCCAACGTCCTGACTTTC.

V is TRBV28 and J is TRBJ2-7; the match to TRBD2 covers 10 bases. The V and J ends lost 6 bases and 2 bases, in that order; junction bases with no gene match: 1. CDR1 MDHEN and CDR2 SYDVKM come from the germline V gene. The CDR3 covers 13 residues. The CDR3 nucleotides read TGTGCCAGCAGGGGGACTAGCGCCTACGAGCAGTACTTC. It encodes CASRGTSAYEQYF.

The rearrangement joins TRBV19 to TRBJ1-5; 7 nucleotides align to TRBD1. The germline CDR1 and CDR2 sequences are LNHDA and SQIVND (reference sequence). This CDR3 region has 16 residues. Unmatched junction bases numbered 6, after V lost 0 bases and J lost 4 bases. DNA for the CDR3: TGTGCCAGTAGTATAGAGGAGGGGGCGAGGAATCAGCCCCAGCATTTT. It codes for CASSIEEGARNQPQHF.

The chain has TRBV15 and TRBJ1-5; D gene unclear. The CDR3 consists of 13 residues. V was cut by 0 bases and J by 7 bases, with 7 bases left in between. Germline CDR1 is LNHNV and CDR2 is YYDKDF (reference sequence). As DNA, the CDR3 is TGTGCCACCAGCAGAGAGGTTGGACAGCCCCAGCATTTT. Translated, it gives CATSREVGQPQHF.

This chain uses TRBV28 with TRBJ2-7; D is unresolved. V dropped 7 bases and J dropped 0 bases, with 22 bases sitting between them. The CDR3 is 17 residues long. From germline, CDR1 is MDHEN and CDR2 SYDVKM. The DNA for the CDR3 is TGTGCCAGCAAGGTTGGGTGGCCCGCGGTTAGCTCCTACGAGCAGTACTTC. It yields the protein CASKVGWPAVSSYEQYF.

J is TRBJ1-1 and V is TRBV9, with 8 bases lining up with TRBD1. The V gene's germline CDR1 is SGDLS and CDR2 YYNGEE. The CDR3 is 15 residues long. V was pared by 4 bases and J by 12 bases, with 17 bases of the junction left unmatched. CDR3 sequence (DNA): TGTGCCAGCAGCCCCTACAGAGACAGGGGATCTATGACTTTCTTT. As protein: CASSPYRDRGSMTFF.

The chain joins TRBV9 to TRBJ2-2; tentative D call: TRBD2 (6 bases). This CDR3 region has 16 residues. V was cut by 0 bases and J by 4 bases, with 13 bases left in between. Germline V gene lookup returns CDR1 SGDLS and CDR2 YYNGEE. The CDR3 is CASSVVREPSTGELFF. In nucleotides, the CDR3 is TGTGCCAGCAGCGTAGTCCGGGAGCCGAGCACCGGGGAGCTGTTTTTT.

The J gene is TRBJ2-2, the V gene TRBV5-1; 7 bases agree with TRBD1. V was pared by 0 bases and J by 2 bases, with 7 bases of the junction left unmatched. The germline V gene encodes CDR1 SGHRS and CDR2 YFSETQ. There are 17 residues in the CDR3. DNA for the CDR3: TGCGCCAGCAGCTTGGCCGTCAGACAGGGAAACACCGGGGAGCTGTTTTTT. It yields the protein CASSLAVRQGNTGELFF.

The chain joins TRBV18 to TRBJ2-1, with D possibly TRBD1 on 5 matching bases. Germline lookup yields CDR1 KGHSH and CDR2 LQKENI. Trimming pared 0 bases from V and 8 bases from J, leaving 11 bases between. The CDR3 is made up of 14 amino acids. CDR3 DNA: TGTGCCAGCTCACCACCGAGGACCAGGGATGAGCAGTTCTTC. This encodes CASSPPRTRDEQFF.

The rearrangement joins TRBV4-3 to TRBJ1-2, with D maybe TRBD1 (5 bases). Trimming took off 1 base at V and 3 bases at J, with 15 bases between the two ends. In germline, CDR1 is LGHNA, CDR2 YSLEER. CDR3 length equals 16 residues. CDR3 sequence (DNA): TGCGCCAGCAGCCAAGCTACAGGCACCGACCACTATGGCTACACCTTC. Translating gives CASSQATGTDHYGYTF.

This clonotype was counted once. The rearrangement uses TRBV9 and TRBJ1-4; a weak D match, TRBD1 (6 bases). The germline gives CDR1 SGDLS, CDR2 YYNGEE. V was pared by 4 bases and J by 5 bases, with 12 bases between. This CDR3 has 14 amino acids. The CDR3 nucleotides are TGTGCCAGCAGCCAGCAGGGGATGAATGAAAAACTGTTTTTT. Its protein is CASSQQGMNEKLFF.

This clonotype was seen just once. This chain links TRBV29-1 with TRBJ1-2; a possible D gene is TRBD1 (5 bases). From germline, CDR1 is SQVTM and CDR2 ANQGSEA. V lost 7 bases, J lost 8 bases, and 17 bases lay in between. The CDR3 is 12 residues long. As DNA, the CDR3 is TGCAGCGCTACACAGGCGGGAGACGGCTACACCTTC. It specifies CSATQAGDGYTF.

V is TRBV21-1 and J is TRBJ2-1; the D call TRBD1 from the table was never checked on the DNA. TRBV21-1 is designated a pseudogene. This CDR3 region has 13 residues. CDR3 coding DNA: TGTGCCAGCCTCAGGACAGCCTACAATGAGCAGTTCTTC. This translates into CASLRTAYNEQFF.

The rearrangement links TRBV9 to TRBJ2-7; 8 nucleotides align to TRBD1. The germline CDR1 and CDR2 sequences are SGDLS and YYNGEE. The V segment lost 0 bases and the J segment 1 base; nucleotides outside the gene matches: 6. The CDR3 is made up of 16 amino acids. CDR3 nucleotides: TGTGCCAGCAGCGTAGCTCAGGGGGCGCGGTCCTACGAGCAGTACTTC. Translated, it gives CASSVAQGARSYEQYF.

Remarks on this clonotype: The germline gene is not matched at one end of the junction; a read error may be the cause. This chain connects TRBV28 to TRBJ1-2; D is possibly TRBD1 (6 bases). This CDR3 is 17 amino acids long. Germline-derived CDR1 and CDR2 are MDHEN and SYDVKM. Here the CDR3 DNA reads TGTACCAGCAGTCGGCTCTTTAGGACAGAGAGAAGGGATGGCTACACCTTC. Translating it yields CTSSRLFRTERRDGYTF.

J is TRBJ2-5 and V is TRBV25-1; TRBD2 matches 8 bases. The J segment lost 5 bases and the V segment lost 6 bases, leaving 8 bases of the junction unmatched. The germline CDR1 and CDR2 sequences are MGHDK and SYGVNS. The CDR3 has 14 amino acids. The CDR3 DNA sequence: TGTGCCAGCAGCAGGGCGGGGGGCTTCGAGACCCAGTACTTC. Amino acid sequence: CASSRAGGFETQYF.

The chain joins TRBV10-3 to TRBJ1-1; 7 bases align to TRBD1. The CDR3 runs to 15 residues. V gave up 2 bases and J gave up 6 bases; unmatched junction bases: 9. In germline, CDR1 is ENHRY, CDR2 SYGVKD. The CDR3 reads CAISEIQKQGPEAFF. The CDR3 nucleotides are TGTGCCATCAGTGAGATTCAGAAACAGGGGCCTGAAGCTTTCTTT.